Given below is one T cell receptor beta chain in context. Treatment noted: 15 to 20 received Ad26.COV2.S at low or high dose, single or two shots; about 5 received placebo; per-sample allocation not given. At day 63 after the first vaccine or placebo injection, samples were drawn. The sample comes from a study of Ad26.COV2.S vaccination and SARS-CoV-2 variants. Study-wide background: Sample donor was a member of the COV1001 Ad26.COV2.S trial arm.

Repertoires were generated with immunoSEQ multiplex PCR, while TCRdb's copy carries only in-frame clones and drops some. This table holds more than 350,000 clones, around 90% found once. The source of this sequence is a person between 18 and 59 years old who received the Ad26.COV2.S COVID-19 vaccine or a placebo. The sample here was peripheral blood, taken in a trial of Ad26.COV2.S vaccine versus placebo.

The CDR3 protein is CASSFEALAGNNEQFF. CDR3 nucleotide sequence: TGTGCCAGCAGCTTTGAAGCACTAGCGGGGAACAATGAGCAGTTCTTC. The chain uses TRBV13 and TRBJ2-1; 10 bases line up with TRBD2. Germline lookup yields CDR1 PRHDT and CDR2 FYEKMQ (reference sequence). This CDR3 contains 16 residues. V lost 3 bases and J lost 5; bases outside the gene matches: 7.